Presented here are 23 T cell receptor beta chains from one specimen sequenced in a study of cytomegalovirus exposure and HLA in healthy donors. 60 Vbeta and 13 Jbeta primers were used in PCR. The assay was immunoSEQ multiplex PCR, and TCRdb's table has in-frame clones only and misses some. Among around 150,000 clones, about 88% were seen once, and the ten largest hold roughly 1.8%. The sample taken for sequencing was PBMCs. The receptors originated from a woman between 18 and 29 years old in good health and CMV-seronegative.

The chain has TRBV2 and TRBJ2-2, with TRBD1 identical over 7 bases. Trimming at V came to 10 bases and at J to 6 bases, leaving 17 bases not matched to a gene. The CDR3 runs 16 residues. CDR1 and CDR2 (germline): SNHLY, FYNNEI. CDR3: CAIQTGSHSGAGELFF. The CDR3 nucleotides read TGTGCCATACAGACAGGGTCCCACTCTGGAGCCGGGGAGCTGTTTTTT.

This chain uses TRBV6-5 with TRBJ2-1, with 8 bases lining up with TRBD1. Losses at the gene ends were 5 bases for V and 15 bases for J; bases not matched to a gene: 12. The CDR3 spans 13 residues. Germline V CDR1 and CDR2: MNHEY, SVGAGI. Here the CDR3 DNA reads TGTGCCAGCAGTAAGGACAGGGAGGCTTCGCCGTTCTTC. Translated, it gives CASSKDREASPFF.

Only one count was recorded for this clone. The chain employs TRBV5-1 and TRBJ2-1; D perhaps matches TRBD2 (5 bases). There are 15 residues in the CDR3. V was pared by 7 bases and J by 0 bases, with 14 bases between. The germline gives CDR1 SGHRS, CDR2 YFSETQ. CDR3 residues: CASSLEVSSYNEQFF. The DNA of the CDR3 is TGCGCCAGCTCGCTGGAGGTAAGCTCCTACAATGAGCAGTTCTTC.

The chain employs TRBV5-4 and TRBJ2-7, with 9 bases fitting TRBD1. CDR1 is SGHNT and CDR2 is YYREEE in the germline V gene (reference sequence). The CDR3 runs to 13 residues. With 5 bases clipped from V and 5 bases from J, the junction kept 5 bases outside the gene matches. This chain's CDR3 is CASRVQGAHEQYF. CDR3 nucleotide sequence: TGTGCCAGCAGGGTACAGGGGGCCCACGAGCAGTACTTC.

The rearrangement links TRBV29-1 to TRBJ2-1; possibly TRBD2 for D (5 bases). The CDR3 runs 15 residues. Germline CDR1 is SQVTM and CDR2 is ANQGSEA. V was cut by 1 base and J by 5 bases, with 15 bases left in between. In DNA form, the CDR3 reads TGCAGCGTTGAAGTCGGGTCTAGCAAGGACAATGAGCAGTTCTTC. Translation gives CSVEVGSSKDNEQFF.

V gene TRBV5-1 combines with J gene TRBJ1-1; TRBD1 is a possible D gene (6 bases). Trimming took 2 bases from V and 1 from J, leaving 15 bases between them. CDR3 length: 16 amino acids. Germline V gives CDR1 SGHRS, CDR2 YFSETQ. CDR3 protein: CASSLSQVRGNTEAFF. CDR3 DNA sequence: TGCGCCAGCAGCTTATCTCAGGTCAGGGGGAACACTGAAGCTTTCTTT.

The rearrangement uses TRBV21-1 and TRBJ2-4; the table names TRBD2, a call not compared with the DNA. TRBV21-1 is listed as a pseudogene. This CDR3 contains 15 residues. CDR3 nucleotides: TGTGCCAGCACCCCGAGCGGCCCGGGGATAAACATTCAGTACTTC. Translating it yields CASTPSGPGINIQYF.

The rearrangement links TRBV28 to TRBJ2-7, with D perhaps matching TRBD1 (5 bases). V gave up 4 bases and J gave up 3 bases, with 19 bases separating them. The CDR3 is 16 residues long. CDR1 is MDHEN, CDR2 SYDVKM, per germline. As DNA, the CDR3 is TGTGCCAGCAGTTGGCCCTCGAGACAGAAAAACTACGAGCAGTACTTC. It codes for CASSWPSRQKNYEQYF.

The chain has TRBV28 and TRBJ2-3; D may be TRBD1 (6 bases). The length of the CDR3 is 15 residues. Looked up from germline, CDR1 is MDHEN and CDR2 is SYDVKM. V was pared by 6 bases and J by 0 bases, with 13 bases between. The CDR3 sequence is CASSEGVSSTDTQYF. CDR3 DNA: TGTGCCAGCAGCGAGGGGGTTTCTAGCACAGATACGCAGTATTTT.

The chain joins TRBV2 to TRBJ2-7, with TRBD2 identical over 12 bases. After removal of 5 bases from V and 7 bases from J, the junction contained 6 bases not matched to a gene. The length of the CDR3 is 14 residues. Looked up from germline, CDR1 is SNHLY and CDR2 is FYNNEI. The CDR3 bases are TGTGCCAGCAGTCGGACTAGCGGGATAGGGGAGCAGTACTTC. This sequence encodes CASSRTSGIGEQYF.

The V and J genes are TRBV27 and TRBJ1-5, with 7 bases fitting TRBD1. Per germline, CDR1 MNHEY and CDR2 SMNVEV (reference sequence). The CDR3 spans 16 residues. The trim removed 7 bases at V and 6 bases at J, leaving 15 bases unmatched. The CDR3 nucleotides are TGTGCCAGCACCCCCACACTACAGGGGCCAGGTCAGCCCCAGCATTTT. Protein product: CASTPTLQGPGQPQHF.

This clone showed up just once. The J gene is TRBJ2-7, the V gene TRBV30; maybe TRBD1 (5 bases). There are 17 residues in the CDR3. Germline V gene lookup returns CDR1 GTSNPN and CDR2 SVGIG (reference sequence). V dropped 1 base and J dropped 3 bases, with 22 bases sitting between them. CDR3 amino acids: CAWSGLGVIKPYYEQYF. The CDR3 nucleotides read TGTGCCTGGAGTGGGTTAGGGGTTATAAAGCCCTACTACGAGCAGTACTTC.

The rearrangement links TRBV11-3 to TRBJ2-2, with D maybe TRBD2 (6 bases). Between the trimmed V and J ends, which lost 6 bases and 3 bases, there was a span of 17 bases. The CDR3 is made up of 16 amino acids. Germline-derived CDR1 and CDR2 are SGHNT and YENEEA. The CDR3 nucleotides read TGTGCCAGCAGTCCCAGGGCCTCTAGCGACACCGGGGAGCTGTTTTTT. Translated, it gives CASSPRASSDTGELFF.

The rearrangement uses TRBV10-3 and TRBJ2-7; D gene unclear. V dropped 3 bases and J dropped 2 bases, with 14 bases sitting between them. CDR1 and CDR2 (germline): ENHRY, SYGVKD. This CDR3 spans 15 amino acids. In nucleotides, the CDR3 is TGTGCCATCAGTGATTGGAGCCGTCTAACCTACGAGCAGTACTTC. It is translated as CAISDWSRLTYEQYF.

V and J are TRBV15 and TRBJ2-7; tentative D call: TRBD1 (6 bases). V was cut by 0 bases and J by 3 bases, with 9 bases left in between. Germline CDR1 and CDR2: LNHNV and YYDKDF (reference sequence). The CDR3 has 14 amino acids. CDR3 sequence reads: CATSREQGDYEQYF. The CDR3 nucleotides read TGTGCCACCAGCAGAGAACAGGGTGACTACGAGCAGTACTTC.

Only one count was recorded for this clone. The chain joins TRBV27 to TRBJ1-2; 7 positions agree with TRBD1. The CDR3 is 13 amino acids. Germline values: CDR1 MNHEY, CDR2 SMNVEV (reference sequence). V trimming: 6 bases; J trimming: 2 bases; junction bases outside the gene matches: 3. The CDR3 DNA follows: TGTGCCAGCAGGCGGGACAGCAACTATGGCTACACCTTC. It specifies CASRRDSNYGYTF.

J is TRBJ2-3 and V is TRBV19, with 10 bases fitting TRBD2. This CDR3 has 19 residues. The germline CDR1 and CDR2 sequences are LNHDA and SQIVND (reference sequence). The J segment lost 2 bases and the V segment lost 9 bases, leaving 20 bases of the junction unmatched. Here the CDR3 reads CASPHLLSSGRWVTDTQYF. The CDR3 bases are TGTGCCAGCCCTCACCTCCTCTCTAGCGGGAGATGGGTCACAGATACGCAGTATTTT.

The V and J genes are TRBV29-1 and TRBJ1-2; possible D gene TRBD1, 5 bases. The V gene lost 2 bases and the J gene lost 6 bases, with 13 bases spanning the gap. This CDR3 has 13 amino acids. Germline-derived CDR1 and CDR2 are SQVTM and ANQGSEA. The CDR3 DNA is TGCAGCGTTGAATCCGTCCGGGGGAATGGCTACACCTTC. This gives the protein CSVESVRGNGYTF.

The V gene is TRBV6-1, the J gene TRBJ2-1, with TRBD2 matching 9 bases. Germline values: CDR1 MNHNS, CDR2 SASEGT. The V segment lost 6 bases and the J segment 4 bases; nucleotides outside the gene matches: 1. The CDR3 sequence is 13 residues long. Here the CDR3 reads CASRTSGYNEQFF. The DNA of the CDR3 is TGTGCCAGCAGGACTAGCGGTTACAATGAGCAGTTCTTC.

The J gene is TRBJ1-3, the V gene TRBV28; D gene ambiguous. From germline, CDR1 is MDHEN and CDR2 SYDVKM. CDR3 length equals 13 residues. Trimming removed 3 bases at V and 8 bases at J, with 11 bases between. CDR3 bases: TGTGCCAGCAGTTTCCCCTTCGGGGACACCATATATTTT. Amino acids: CASSFPFGDTIYF.

V and J are TRBV5-4 and TRBJ1-6; TRBD1 matches 7 bases. Trimming took 4 bases from V and 6 from J; bases not matched to a gene: 7. The CDR3 length is 15 residues. CDR1 and CDR2 from the germline V gene are SGHNT and YYREEE (reference sequence). The CDR3, as DNA: TGTGCCAGCAGCGGGCAGGGGGGCGGTAATTCACCCCTCCACTTT. Encoded protein: CASSGQGGGNSPLHF.

The chain uses TRBV28 and TRBJ1-2; TRBD1 aligns across 10 bases. Trimming cost V 6 bases and J 4 bases; bases outside gene matches: 14. CDR1 is MDHEN and CDR2 is SYDVKM in the germline V gene. CDR3 size: 17 residues. CDR3 nucleotides: TGTGCCAGCAGCCCGACTACCTTGACAGGGGGCAGCTATGGCTACACCTTC. It yields the protein CASSPTTLTGGSYGYTF.

The V call is TRBV19, the J call TRBJ2-5; 13 bases are a match to TRBD2. From germline, CDR1 is LNHDA and CDR2 SQIVND (reference sequence). Trimming took 3 bases from V and 2 from J; bases not matched to a gene: 3. The CDR3 has 16 residues. The CDR3 loop reads CASSMRLAGGQETQYF. For the CDR3, the DNA is TGTGCCAGTAGTATGAGACTAGCGGGGGGACAAGAGACCCAGTACTTC.